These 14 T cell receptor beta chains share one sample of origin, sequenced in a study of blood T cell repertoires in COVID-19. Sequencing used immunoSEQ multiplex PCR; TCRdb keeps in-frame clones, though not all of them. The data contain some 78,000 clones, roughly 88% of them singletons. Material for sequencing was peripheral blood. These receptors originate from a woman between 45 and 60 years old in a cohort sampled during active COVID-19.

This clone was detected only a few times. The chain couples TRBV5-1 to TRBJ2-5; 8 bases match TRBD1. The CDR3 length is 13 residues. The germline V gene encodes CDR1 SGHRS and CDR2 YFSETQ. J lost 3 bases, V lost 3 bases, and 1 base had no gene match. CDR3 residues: CASSYRGEETQYF. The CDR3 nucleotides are TGCGCCAGCAGCTACAGGGGGGAAGAGACCCAGTACTTC.

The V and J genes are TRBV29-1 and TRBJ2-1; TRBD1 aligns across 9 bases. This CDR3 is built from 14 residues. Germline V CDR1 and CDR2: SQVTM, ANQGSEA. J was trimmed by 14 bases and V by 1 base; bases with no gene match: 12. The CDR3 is CSVEVLGQGRGKFF. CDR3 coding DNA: TGCAGCGTTGAAGTCCTCGGACAGGGGCGGGGGAAGTTCTTC.

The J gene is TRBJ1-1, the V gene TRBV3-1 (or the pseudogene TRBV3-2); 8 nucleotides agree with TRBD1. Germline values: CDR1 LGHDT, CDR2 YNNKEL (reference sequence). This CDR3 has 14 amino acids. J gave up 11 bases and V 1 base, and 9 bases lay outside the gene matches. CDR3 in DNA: TGTGCCAGCAGCCAAGTGAGCAGGGGGCGCGGGGCTTTCTTT. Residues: CASSQVSRGRGAFF.

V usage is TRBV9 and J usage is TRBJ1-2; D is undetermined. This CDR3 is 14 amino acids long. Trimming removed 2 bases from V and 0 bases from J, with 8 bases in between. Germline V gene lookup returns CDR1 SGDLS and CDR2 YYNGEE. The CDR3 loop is CASSVFSANYGYTF. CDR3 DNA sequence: TGTGCCAGCAGCGTTTTCAGCGCTAACTATGGCTACACCTTC.

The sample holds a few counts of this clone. The CDR3 region is CASSHTGTVNTEAFF. As DNA, the CDR3 is TGTGCCAGCAGCCACACCGGGACAGTGAACACTGAAGCTTTCTTT. This chain connects TRBV7-9 to TRBJ1-1; TRBD1 aligns across 7 bases. The germline CDR1 and CDR2 sequences are SEHNR and FQNEAQ (reference sequence). This CDR3 is 15 amino acids long. J gave up 0 bases and V 5 bases, and 6 bases lay outside the gene matches. Full variable domain (remainder filled in from reference TRBV7-9 and TRBJ1-1): DTGVSQNPRHKITKRGQNVTFRCDPISEHNRLYWYRQTLGQGPEFLTYFQNEAQLEKSRLLSDRFSAERPKGSFSTLEIQRTEQGDSAMYLCASSHTGTVNTEAFFGQGTRLTVV.

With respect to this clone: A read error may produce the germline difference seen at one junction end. CDR3 sequence: CASSLGQGITEAFF. In DNA, the CDR3 is TGTGCCAGCAGTTTAGGACAGGGGATAACTGAAGCTTTCTTT. The chain joins TRBV7-2 to TRBJ1-1; 9 bases align to TRBD1. Germline V CDR1 and CDR2: SGHTA, FQGNSA. The CDR3 has 14 residues.

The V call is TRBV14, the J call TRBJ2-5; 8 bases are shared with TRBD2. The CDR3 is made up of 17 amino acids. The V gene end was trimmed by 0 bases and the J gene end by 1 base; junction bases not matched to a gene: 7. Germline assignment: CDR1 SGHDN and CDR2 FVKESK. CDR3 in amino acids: CASSQDVTGGPQETQYF. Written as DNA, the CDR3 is TGTGCCAGCAGCCAAGATGTAACGGGAGGGCCCCAAGAGACCCAGTACTTC.

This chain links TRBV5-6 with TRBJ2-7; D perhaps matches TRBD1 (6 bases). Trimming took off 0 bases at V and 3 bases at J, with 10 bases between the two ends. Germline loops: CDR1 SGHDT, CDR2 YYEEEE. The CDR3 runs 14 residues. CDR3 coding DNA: TGTGCCAGCAGCTTGGGACAGGATTTCTACGAGCAGTACTTC. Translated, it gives CASSLGQDFYEQYF.

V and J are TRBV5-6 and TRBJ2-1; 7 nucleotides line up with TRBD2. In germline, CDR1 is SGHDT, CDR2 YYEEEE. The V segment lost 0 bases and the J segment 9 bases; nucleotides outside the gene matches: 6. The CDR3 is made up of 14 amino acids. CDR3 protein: CASSLGLAPGEQFF. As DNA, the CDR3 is TGTGCCAGCAGCTTGGGACTAGCCCCGGGTGAGCAGTTCTTC.

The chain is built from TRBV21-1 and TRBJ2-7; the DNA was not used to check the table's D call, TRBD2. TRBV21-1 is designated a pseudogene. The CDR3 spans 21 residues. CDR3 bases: TGTGCCAGCAGACAGGAGAGTTGGAGGGGTACTAGCGGGAGATGCTCCTACGAGCAGTACTTC. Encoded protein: CASRQESWRGTSGRCSYEQYF.

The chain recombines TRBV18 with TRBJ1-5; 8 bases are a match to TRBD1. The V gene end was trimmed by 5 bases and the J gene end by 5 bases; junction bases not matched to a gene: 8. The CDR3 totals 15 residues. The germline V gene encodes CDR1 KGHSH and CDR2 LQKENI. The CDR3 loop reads CASSRTGKGDQPQHF. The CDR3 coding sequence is TGTGCCAGCTCAAGGACAGGGAAAGGGGATCAGCCCCAGCATTTT. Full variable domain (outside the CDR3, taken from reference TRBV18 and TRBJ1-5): NAGVMQNPRHLVRRRGQEARLRCSPMKGHSHVYWYRQLPEEGLKFMVYLQKENIIDESGMPKERFSAEFPKEGPSILRIQQVVRGDSAAYFCASSRTGKGDQPQHFGDGTRLSIL.

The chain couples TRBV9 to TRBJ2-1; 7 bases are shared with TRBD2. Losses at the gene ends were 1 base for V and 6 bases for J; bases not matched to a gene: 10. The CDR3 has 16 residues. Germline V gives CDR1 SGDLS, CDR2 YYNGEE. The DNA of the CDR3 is TGTGCCAGCAGCGTACGGACGGGGAGGGCCGGCAATGAGCAGTTCTTC. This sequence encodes CASSVRTGRAGNEQFF.

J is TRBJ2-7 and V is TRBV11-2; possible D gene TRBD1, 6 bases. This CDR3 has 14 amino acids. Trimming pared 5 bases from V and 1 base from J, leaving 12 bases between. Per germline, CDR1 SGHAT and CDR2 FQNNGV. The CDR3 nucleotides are TGTGCCAGCAGCAGGACAGATAGTTCCTACGAGCAGTACTTC. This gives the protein CASSRTDSSYEQYF.

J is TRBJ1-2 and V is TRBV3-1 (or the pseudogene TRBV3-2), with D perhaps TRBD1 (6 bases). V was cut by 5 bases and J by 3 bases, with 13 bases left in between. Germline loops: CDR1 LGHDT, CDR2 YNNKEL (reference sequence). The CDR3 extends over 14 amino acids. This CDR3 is CASSFLTGDYGYTF. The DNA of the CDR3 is TGTGCCAGCAGCTTCCTGACAGGCGACTATGGCTACACCTTC.